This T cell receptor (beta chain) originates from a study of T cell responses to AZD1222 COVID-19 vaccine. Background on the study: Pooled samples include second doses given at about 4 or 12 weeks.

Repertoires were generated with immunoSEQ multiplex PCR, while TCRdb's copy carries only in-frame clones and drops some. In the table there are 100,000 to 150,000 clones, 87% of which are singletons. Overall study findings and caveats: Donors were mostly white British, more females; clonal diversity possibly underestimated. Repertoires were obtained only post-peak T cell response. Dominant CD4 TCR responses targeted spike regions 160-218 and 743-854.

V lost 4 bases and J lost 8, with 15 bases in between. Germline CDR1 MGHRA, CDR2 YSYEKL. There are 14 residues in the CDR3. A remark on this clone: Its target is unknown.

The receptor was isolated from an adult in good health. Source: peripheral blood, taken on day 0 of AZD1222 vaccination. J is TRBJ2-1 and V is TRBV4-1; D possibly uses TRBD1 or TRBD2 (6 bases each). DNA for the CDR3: TGCGCCAGCAGCCCCCGACTAGGGGGGCATGAGCAGTTCTTC. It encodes CASSPRLGGHEQFF.